This TCR beta chain stems from a study of CXCR3-negative and CXCR3-positive naive CD8 T cells. General study points: CXCR3-negative naive cells had less hydrophobic TRB CDR3s than did CXCR3-positive naive cells.

A remark on this clonotype: No antigen is known for it.

The libraries of TRB cDNA were prepared using 5' RACE with UMI labels. TCRdb re-called the 5' RACE reads and catalogs CDR3 proteins one per entry, DNA excluded. This listing includes around 160,000 distinct CDR3 sequences. Germline values: CDR1 DFQATT, CDR2 SNEGSKA (reference sequence). CDR3 length: 14 residues. This TCR was recovered from a human donor in good health. Some clones in this sample may be carry-over from other donors' samples. The sequenced sample was naive CXCR3+ CD8+ T cells from blood. Subset in this sample: CD45RO-CCR7+CD27+CD95- naive CD8+ T cells expressing CXCR3 (TNR3+). The rearrangement joins TRBV20-1 to TRBJ2-3; TCRdb selects TRBD1, and the lack of DNA leaves this call unchecked. CDR3 amino acids: CSARAPDSTDTQYF.